This entry lists 20 T cell receptor beta chains sequenced from one sample in a study of Ad26.COV2.S vaccination and SARS-CoV-2 variants. The treatment denotes: roughly 19 received Ad26.COV2.S at low or high dose, single or two shots; about 5 received placebo; per-sample allocation not given. Collection of the samples took place on day 63 after the first injection of vaccine or placebo. Generated by immunoSEQ multiplex PCR, the TCRdb table keeps only in-frame clones and is missing some. Here the sample spans approximately 410,000 clones, around nine tenths being singletons. The sample in question was peripheral blood, obtained in a trial of Ad26.COV2.S vaccine versus placebo. These receptors were taken from a person aged 18-60 years who received the Ad26.COV2.S COVID-19 vaccine or a placebo.

The chain carries TRBV6-5 and TRBJ1-2, with a tentative D call TRBD1 (5 bases). Trimming removed 0 bases at V and 7 bases at J, with 9 bases between. This CDR3 contains 13 residues. CDR1 and CDR2 from the germline V gene are MNHEY and SVGAGI. CDR3 protein: CASSYSAGPGYTF. The CDR3 nucleotides read TGTGCCAGCAGTTACTCGGCAGGGCCTGGCTACACCTTC.

The chain links TRBV19 to TRBJ2-5; D remains unclear. V was clipped by 1 base and J by 0 bases, with 6 bases between them. Germline CDR1 LNHDA, CDR2 SQIVND (reference sequence). CDR3 length: 14 amino acids. The CDR3 DNA is TGTGCCAGTAGTATAGCGGGCAACCAAGAGACCCAGTACTTC. Its protein product is CASSIAGNQETQYF.

There are many counts of this clone. The chain combines TRBV7-9 with TRBJ1-4; the match to TRBD1 covers 8 bases. The CDR3 has 15 amino acids. V shed 5 bases, J shed 2 bases, and the junction held 4 bases outside the gene matches. Germline V gene data show CDR1 as SEHNR and CDR2 as FQNEAQ (reference sequence). This CDR3 reads CASSPQGATNEKLFF. CDR3 coding DNA: TGTGCCAGCAGCCCTCAGGGGGCGACTAATGAAAAACTGTTTTTT.

The V and J genes are TRBV3-1 (or the pseudogene TRBV3-2) and TRBJ2-1; D might be TRBD2 (7 bases). The CDR3 is made up of 17 amino acids. Germline V lookup: CDR1 LGHDT, CDR2 YNNKEL (reference sequence). With 0 bases removed from V and 4 bases from J, the gap between germline ends came to 16 bases. The CDR3 nucleotides read TGTGCCAGCAGCCAAGATCCCTCGGGGGGCCCGTACAATGAGCAGTTCTTC. Translation: CASSQDPSGGPYNEQFF.

This rearrangement joins TRBV5-1 to TRBJ2-7; 10 nucleotides line up with TRBD1. From germline, CDR1 is SGHRS and CDR2 YFSETQ. The ends lost 4 bases at V and 4 bases at J; junction bases unmatched: 8. The CDR3 spans 15 residues. The chain's CDR3 is CASSQPGTGDYEQYF. CDR3 sequence (DNA): TGCGCCAGCAGCCAGCCGGGGACAGGGGATTACGAGCAGTACTTC.

CDR3 nucleotide sequence: TGTGCCAGCAGCTTAGAGGCCTCGATGGGCCTGTATCAGCCCCAGCATTTT. It is translated as CASSLEASMGLYQPQHF. This chain uses TRBV7-8 with TRBJ1-5; no reliable D call. The V gene lost 1 base and the J gene lost 5 bases, with 18 bases spanning the gap. The CDR3 covers 17 residues. CDR1 and CDR2 (germline): SGHVS, FQNEAQ.

The rearrangement uses TRBV5-1 and TRBJ1-1; no definite D call. Trimming removed 3 bases from V and 2 bases from J, with 8 bases in between. The CDR3 loop spans 13 amino acids. The germline V gene encodes CDR1 SGHRS and CDR2 YFSETQ. The CDR3 spells CASSSTLNTEAFF. CDR3 nucleotides: TGCGCCAGCAGCTCGACCCTAAACACTGAAGCTTTCTTT.

The gene calls are TRBV24-1 and TRBJ2-2; D is ambiguous. The CDR3 loop spans 15 amino acids. Germline values: CDR1 KGHDR, CDR2 SFDVKD. V lost 3 bases, J lost 3 bases, and 10 bases lay in between. The CDR3 nucleotides are TGTGCCACCAGTGATCCGGGTCCCCACACCGGGGAGCTGTTTTTT. It encodes CATSDPGPHTGELFF.

The chain's CDR3 is CASSLDPSSNEQFF. The CDR3 nucleotides read TGTGCCAGCAGCTTAGATCCTAGTTCTAATGAGCAGTTCTTC. The chain joins TRBV7-7 to TRBJ2-1; D is undetermined. There are 14 residues in the CDR3. Trimming removed 1 base at V and 7 bases at J, with 11 bases between. The germline V gene has CDR1 SSHAT and CDR2 FNYEAQ (reference sequence).

The V gene is TRBV29-1, the J gene TRBJ1-2, with D possibly being TRBD1 (6 bases). The germline V gene has CDR1 SQVTM and CDR2 ANQGSEA. The CDR3 extends over 16 amino acids. The germline V and J ends were trimmed by 4 bases and 7 bases, with 25 bases remaining between them. The CDR3 reads CSVALTAGGGLSGYTF. The DNA of the CDR3 is TGCAGCGTTGCACTTACCGCCGGGGGGGGCTTAAGTGGCTACACCTTC.

This clone was counted between two and nine times. The chain employs TRBV29-1 and TRBJ2-3; D might be TRBD1 (6 bases). Germline-derived CDR1 and CDR2 are SQVTM and ANQGSEA. This CDR3 has 14 amino acids. The CDR3 coding sequence is TGCAGTGTGGTGGGGGCTCGTGTCACAGATACGCAGTATTTT. Translated, it gives CSVVGARVTDTQYF.

This clone came up once. The gene calls are TRBV4-3 and TRBJ2-1, with 9 bases that match TRBD1. Per the germline V gene, CDR1 is LGHNA and CDR2 is YSLEER. Unmatched junction bases numbered 1, after V lost 4 bases and J lost 0 bases. CDR3 length equals 15 residues. The CDR3 protein is CASSPGQGSYNEQFF. CDR3 DNA sequence: TGCGCCAGCAGCCCGGGACAGGGCTCCTACAATGAGCAGTTCTTC.

The chain carries TRBV5-6 and TRBJ2-7; no clear D gene. Deletions cut 0 bases from V and 3 bases from J, with 10 bases between. This CDR3 region has 14 residues. Germline assignment: CDR1 SGHDT and CDR2 YYEEEE. Here the CDR3 DNA reads TGTGCCAGCAGCTTGGGTGGGCCCTTCTACGAGCAGTACTTC. It encodes CASSLGGPFYEQYF.

This sequence joins TRBV5-8 and TRBJ1-2, with D hard to call. CDR3 length equals 14 residues. Germline-derived CDR1 and CDR2 are SGHTS and YDEGEE. Trimming pared 4 bases from V and 5 bases from J, leaving 15 bases between. The CDR3 DNA is TGTGCCAGCAGCCAAGCGTTACTTGGGTATGGCTACACCTTC. Its translation is CASSQALLGYGYTF.

In its sample, this clone was seen a few times. The chain combines TRBV6-4 with TRBJ2-3; D remains ambiguous. Between the trimmed V and J ends, which lost 0 bases and 6 bases, there was a span of 10 bases. The CDR3 covers 14 residues. Looked up from germline, CDR1 is MRHNA and CDR2 is SNTAGT. CDR3: CASSDSKGGDTQYF. The CDR3 DNA follows: TGTGCCAGCAGTGACTCGAAAGGTGGGGATACGCAGTATTTT.

The J gene is TRBJ2-2, the V gene TRBV14; D ambiguous. The V end was cut by 0 bases, the J end by 4 bases, with 9 bases between. The germline V gene has CDR1 SGHDN and CDR2 FVKESK. This CDR3 comprises 15 residues. DNA for the CDR3: TGTGCCAGCAGCCAAGATCCAGGTTCCACCGGGGAGCTGTTTTTT. Translating gives CASSQDPGSTGELFF.

V gene TRBV21-1 combines with J gene TRBJ1-5; TRBD1 is taken as the D call from the table, unchecked against the DNA. TRBV21-1 is termed a pseudogene. CDR3 length: 21 residues. The CDR3 reads CASSKSNEDSPPFYSNQPQHF. The CDR3, as DNA: TGTGCCAGCAGCAAATCGAATGAGGACAGTCCTCCCTTCTATAGCAATCAGCCCCAGCATTTT.

The V gene is TRBV7-8, the J gene TRBJ1-1; no firm D call. In germline, CDR1 is SGHVS, CDR2 FQNEAQ. With 3 bases removed from V and 0 bases from J, the gap between germline ends came to 14 bases. The CDR3 totals 16 residues. CDR3 coding DNA: TGTGCCAGCAGCTTGTTCGCAGAGCAATTGAACACTGAAGCTTTCTTT. It yields the protein CASSLFAEQLNTEAFF.

The chain uses TRBV4-3 and TRBJ2-7; D perhaps matches TRBD2 (5 bases). The germline V gene has CDR1 LGHNA and CDR2 YSLEER. V was clipped by 1 base and J by 3 bases, with 13 bases between them. The CDR3 sequence is 15 residues long. The CDR3 is CASSQVRGSLYEQYF. CDR3 DNA: TGCGCCAGCAGCCAAGTGCGAGGGTCGCTCTACGAGCAGTACTTC.

The chain combines TRBV15 with TRBJ2-3; 12 bases are a match to TRBD2. With 3 bases clipped from V and 3 bases from J, the junction kept 4 bases outside the gene matches. Germline V gene data show CDR1 as LNHNV and CDR2 as YYDKDF (reference sequence). This CDR3 is built from 16 residues. CDR3 residues: CATSRRLAGATDTQYF. The CDR3 coding sequence is TGTGCCACCAGCAGGCGACTAGCGGGGGCGACAGATACGCAGTATTTT.